The entry below describes one T cell receptor beta chain. This record belongs to a study of cytomegalovirus exposure and HLA in healthy donors. The PCR employed 60 Vbeta primers together with 13 Jbeta primers. Some clones are missing from TCRdb's copy, which holds only in-frame ones; the method was immunoSEQ multiplex PCR. The profile shows approximately 160,000 clones, almost 80% of them singletons. V trimming: 0 bases; J trimming: 7 bases; junction bases outside the gene matches: 11. Looked up from germline, CDR1 is MNHEY and CDR2 is SVGAGI. The CDR3 sequence is 16 residues long. The sequencing input was PBMCs. The J gene is TRBJ2-7, the V gene TRBV6-5, with TRBD2 matching 8 bases. The source is a male donor in good health and CMV-seronegative. The CDR3 sequence: CASSYSWTSLQREQYF. The CDR3 DNA sequence: TGTGCCAGCAGTTACTCCTGGACTAGCCTACAGCGGGAGCAGTACTTC.